Below, 2 T cell receptor beta chains from the same sample are listed, as sequenced in a study of blood T cell repertoires in COVID-19 (dated by TCRdb to about 2020). Receptors were amplified or captured by the immunoSEQ multiplex PCR assay. Here the immuneACCESS table is served through TCRdb, limited to in-frame sequences with V and J called. Missing clones are a known gap in these copies; in checked studies unresolved V genes cover under half, and the rest lacks a known reason. Here the sample has roughly 500,000 clones; roughly nine tenths occur a single time. Together, the top ten hold roughly 0.9% of the sample. The sequenced material came from peripheral blood. The receptor source for this set is a young man with COVID-19, enrolled during active disease.

The table lists this clone with a count of one. The chain carries TRBV3-1 (or the pseudogene TRBV3-2) and TRBJ1-1; possible D gene TRBD1, 6 bases. CDR3 length: 20 amino acids. V lost 3 bases to trimming and J lost 4 bases, with 30 bases between them. Germline CDR1 LGHDT, CDR2 YNNKEL (reference sequence). CDR3 amino acids: CASSHLRLPGHGLRGTEAFF. The CDR3 DNA is TGTGCCAGCAGCCATCTCCGACTTCCGGGACACGGGTTACGGGGCACTGAAGCTTTCTTT.

The CDR3 loop reads CATSSNRDREKLSYNEQFF. The CDR3 nucleotides are TGTGCCACCAGTTCAAATAGGGACAGGGAGAAACTCTCCTACAATGAGCAGTTCTTC. This chain links TRBV24-1 with TRBJ2-1; TRBD1 agrees at 9 bases. This CDR3 contains 19 residues. Germline V lookup: CDR1 KGHDR, CDR2 SFDVKD. With 6 bases clipped from V and 0 bases from J, the junction kept 14 bases outside the gene matches.